The clone carrying this T cell receptor beta chain was detected many times. Its antigen is currently unknown. This specimen comes from a study of spatial heterogeneity in lung cancer. About the study: Detection consistently captured more beta-chain sequences than alpha-chain sequences. In the raw reads, each unique TCR and UMI combination was present more than ten times on average.

Each molecule of TCR cDNA was tagged with one unique molecular identifier. In TCRdb, the 5' RACE reads were re-called with MiXCR into one record per CDR3 protein. Of 35,000 or so distinct CDR3 sequences in the sample, approximately 5.2% were seen once. Time point meaning: sample taken at primary tumor resection. From tumor, nontumor lung or frozen PBMC, whole RNA was taken unsorted for sequencing. Points from the study as a whole: Ubiquitous expanded tumor TCRs showed up in blood more at resection than follow-up.

This TCR came from a female donor with early-stage non-small cell lung cancer. The material sequenced was PBMCs, taken at surgery.

The CDR3 loop is CASSYSSPAGGYIQYF. CDR3 coding DNA: TGTGCCAGCAGTTACTCTTCCCCAGCGGGAGGGTACATTCAGTACTTC. The chain is built from TRBV6-6 and TRBJ2-4, with TRBD2 matching over 10 bases. The V and J ends lost 0 bases and 8 bases, in that order; junction bases with no gene match: 7. This CDR3 has 16 residues. The germline V gene encodes CDR1 MNHNY and CDR2 SVGAGI (reference sequence).